One and the same sample provided the 9 T cell receptor beta chains below, sequenced in a study of regulatory T cells in long-lasting Graves disease. This sample's time point: newly diagnosed GD, antithyroid drugs for less than 3 months. The authors made the TCR library using RNA they extracted from PBMCs. iRepertoire HTBI primers and Arm-PCR of CDR3 regions built TCR beta libraries. TCRdb recomputed calls from the multiplex PCR reads with MiXCR, one row per CDR3 protein. The sample has roughly 500,000 distinct CDR3 sequences, about 15% seen once. The data also belong to a second study, concerning T cells in Graves' hyperthyroidism and ophthalmopathy.

Sequences were derived from peripheral blood mononuclear cells (PBMCs), sampled at new diagnosis, from a patient treated with antithyroid drugs. The receptors here all came from a woman aged 45 to 65 with Graves disease.

This clonotype has a count of ten or more. V is TRBV6-6 and J is TRBJ1-3; 7 bases fit TRBD1. The V and J ends lost 0 bases and 8 bases, in that order; junction bases with no gene match: 16. From germline, CDR1 is MNHNY and CDR2 SVGAGI (reference sequence). This CDR3 region has 18 residues. The CDR3 region has the DNA TGTGCCAGCAGTTACTCGATAGATTGGGGGACAGAGGGAGACACCATATATTTT. As protein: CASSYSIDWGTEGDTIYF.

This clonotype was counted at least ten times. V and J are TRBV28 and TRBJ2-5; TRBD1 is a possible D gene (8 bases). The CDR3 covers 14 residues. Trimming pared 6 bases from V and 5 bases from J, leaving 16 bases between. The germline gives CDR1 MDHEN, CDR2 SYDVKM. CDR3 nucleotides: TGTGCCAGCAGCCCGTTACAGGGGGGGGAGACCCAGTACTTC. This codes for CASSPLQGGETQYF. Filled out from reference TRBV28 and TRBJ2-5, the complete variable domain reads DVKVTQSSRYLVKRTGEKVFLECVQDMDHENMFWYRQDPGLGLRLIYFSYDVKMKEKGDIPEGYSVSREKKERFSLILESASTNQTSMYLCASSPLQGGETQYFGPGTRLLVL.

The sample holds many counts of this clonotype. The V and J genes are TRBV20-1 and TRBJ2-3, with 10 bases identical to TRBD2. The junction had 8 bases not matched to a gene; V was cut back by 3 bases and J by 2 bases. The germline V gene has CDR1 DFQATT and CDR2 SNEGSKA (reference sequence). The CDR3 spans 16 residues. The CDR3 bases are TGCAGTGCTAGCATACGGACTAGCGGAGACACAGATACGCAGTATTTT. Translating gives CSASIRTSGDTDTQYF.

This rearrangement joins TRBV28 to TRBJ1-2; 8 bases are shared with TRBD1. This CDR3 comprises 19 residues. Germline CDR1 reads MDHEN; CDR2 reads SYDVKM. The junction had 16 bases not matched to a gene; V was cut back by 1 base and J by 3 bases. CDR3 amino acids: CASSLYALPGGAGDYGYTF. For the CDR3, the DNA is TGTGCCAGCAGTTTATATGCACTGCCAGGGGGCGCGGGTGACTATGGCTACACCTTC.

V and J are TRBV6-1 and TRBJ1-2, with no clear D. Germline V gives CDR1 MNHNS, CDR2 SASEGT. The CDR3 has 13 residues. V lost 7 bases, J lost 4 bases, and 13 bases lay in between. The CDR3 loop is CASTKLVIYGYTF. CDR3 nucleotide sequence: TGTGCCAGCACCAAGTTGGTGATCTATGGCTACACCTTC.

This clonotype was recorded at least ten times. The chain uses TRBV7-9 and TRBJ2-1; no firm D call. In germline, CDR1 is SEHNR, CDR2 FQNEAQ (reference sequence). The CDR3 extends over 13 amino acids. The V gene lost 2 bases and the J gene lost 5 bases, with 7 bases spanning the gap. CDR3 sequence: CASSLYQNNEQFF. CDR3 nucleotides: TGTGCCAGCAGCTTATATCAGAACAATGAGCAGTTCTTC.

A word on this clonotype: Germline is not matched at one junction end, which may reflect a read error. The chain uses TRBV7-9 and TRBJ2-4; possible D gene TRBD2, 6 bases. Germline V gene lookup returns CDR1 SEHNR and CDR2 FQNEAQ (reference sequence). The CDR3 loop spans 15 amino acids. The CDR3 protein is CASSFELADKSIQYF. CDR3 nucleotides: TGTGCCAGCAGCTTTGAACTAGCTGACAAAAGCATTCAGTACTTC.

This clonotype has more than one count but fewer than ten. At one boundary the junction diverges from the germline segment, which might be a read error. In nucleotides, the CDR3 is TGCGCCAGCAGCTTGACAGCGAACATTGAAGCTTTCTTT. It specifies CASSLTANIEAFF. This chain joins TRBV5-1 and TRBJ1-1, with D unresolved. The CDR3 covers 13 residues. Germline CDR1 is SGHRS and CDR2 is YFSETQ.

The chain joins TRBV4-1 to TRBJ2-1, with 7 bases identical to TRBD2. The CDR3 covers 16 residues. V dropped 4 bases and J dropped 8; count of bases not matched to a gene: 14. The germline CDR1 and CDR2 sequences are MGHRA and YSYEKL. CDR3 sequence (DNA): TGCGCCAGCAGCCGTATCGGAGGACTAGACGACTATGAGCAGTTCTTC. This codes for CASSRIGGLDDYEQFF.